What follows is one TCR beta chain and its context. The CDR3 has 18 amino acids. The V and J ends lost 4 bases and 4 bases, in that order; junction bases with no gene match: 19. Looked up from germline, CDR1 is SNHLY and CDR2 is FYNNEI. This sample was taken from a study of shared clonotypes between healthy human individuals. Original handling: ImmunoSEQ output lacked quality scores and full-length reads, limiting matched filtering. Sequenced by immunoSEQ multiplex PCR; TCRdb stores in-frame clones only, minus some. For V, J and clone size, that table is used; D and trimming come from the DNA. The table lists about 2 million clones, 90% to 95% of them singletons, with 0.1% to 0.15% in the top ten.

The source material was naive CD4+ T cells sorted from blood. Subset: CD45RA+ positively selected. The gene calls are TRBV2 and TRBJ2-7; TRBD2 agrees at 7 bases. This receptor was taken from a man younger than 35 in good health. The CDR3 spells CASSGPPVLAPTNYEQYF. The CDR3 region has the DNA TGTGCCAGCAGTGGCCCCCCCGTACTAGCGCCCACGAATTACGAGCAGTACTTC.